These 6 T cell receptor beta chains came from one sample sequenced in a study of blood T cells in healthy people across ages. The authors ran a second PCR of about 6 to 12 cycles using a sample-barcoded 5' primer and a J-beta primer mix. TCRdb reprocessed the 5' RACE reads with MiXCR, giving one entry per CDR3 protein. The data contain hundreds of thousands of distinct CDR3 sequences, 32% of them seen just once; the ten biggest clones take up 15%. The sequencing input was blood. The receptors originated from a woman of 80 years or more in good health.

This clonotype was seen more than once but under ten times. V usage is TRBV3-1 and J usage is TRBJ1-1; 9 nucleotides align to TRBD1. The V segment lost 5 bases and the J segment 6 bases; nucleotides outside the gene matches: 13. Germline assignment: CDR1 LGHDT and CDR2 YNNKEL (reference sequence). CDR3 length: 16 amino acids. The CDR3 nucleotides are TGTGCCAGCAGCTCCCCAAGGACAGGGGTCGGCGCTGAAGCTTTCTTT. This encodes CASSSPRTGVGAEAFF.

This clonotype came up many times. The V gene is TRBV5-6, the J gene TRBJ2-7, with D maybe TRBD2 (6 bases). Germline CDR1 reads SGHDT; CDR2 reads YYEEEE. V dropped 4 bases and J dropped 5 bases, with 10 bases sitting between them. The CDR3 has 12 amino acids. In DNA, the CDR3 is TGTGCCAGCAGCGGGGAGCGGGACGAGCAGTACTTC. Its protein product is CASSGERDEQYF.

The table lists this clonotype with many counts. The chain joins TRBV12-3 or TRBV12-4 to TRBJ2-3; D might be TRBD2 (6 bases). Trimming removed 2 bases from V and 6 bases from J, with 18 bases in between. This CDR3 spans 16 amino acids. The DNA of the CDR3 is TGTGCCAGCAGTTTAATGGCGGGGACGCCCCTCGATACGCAGTATTTT. Amino acids: CASSLMAGTPLDTQYF.

This clonotype has more than one count but fewer than ten. The chain carries TRBV6-2 or TRBV6-3 and TRBJ2-3; no clear D. There are 15 residues in the CDR3. Germline loops: CDR1 MNHEY, CDR2 SVGEGT. V lost 2 bases and J lost 3, with 12 bases in between. The CDR3 region has the DNA TGTGCCAGCAGTTACGGGGTGGGATGGACAGATACGCAGTATTTT. As protein: CASSYGVGWTDTQYF.

CDR3 region: CASSREGGLAGYEQYF. The CDR3 DNA reads TGTGCCAGCAGTAGGGAGGGGGGACTAGCAGGGTACGAGCAGTACTTC. This rearrangement joins TRBV6-5 to TRBJ2-7, with TRBD2 identical over 9 bases. The CDR3 contains 16 residues. CDR1 and CDR2 from the germline V gene are MNHEY and SVGAGI. J was trimmed by 4 bases and V by 5 bases; bases with no gene match: 12.

The V call is TRBV2, the J call TRBJ1-2; D may be TRBD1 (5 bases). Germline CDR1 SNHLY, CDR2 FYNNEI. This CDR3 is built from 14 residues. DNA of the CDR3: TGTGCGAAGCAGGATAACCTGGGGACGGGAGGCTACACCTTC. This translates into CAKQDNLGTGGYTF. Using reference TRBV2 and TRBJ1-2 for the parts outside the CDR3, the full variable domain is EPEVTQTPSHQVTQMGQEVILRCVPISNHLYFYWYRQILGQKVEFLVSFYNNEISEKSEIFDDQFSVERPDGSNFTLKIRSTKLEDSAMYFCAKQDNLGTGGYTFGSGTRLTVV.